The 10 T cell receptor beta chains in this list originate from one sample, sequenced in a study of blood T cells in healthy people across ages. The authors ran a second PCR of 7 to 11 cycles using a sample-barcoded 5' primer and a J-beta primer mix. TCRdb re-called the 5' RACE reads through MiXCR, storing one row per CDR3 protein. The data show 1.5 million to 2 million distinct CDR3 sequences, about 35% seen once. The sequenced material came from blood. These receptors came from a woman in her twenties or thirties in good health.

This clonotype turned up a few times. The chain combines TRBV7-9 with TRBJ1-1, with a tentative D call TRBD1 (5 bases). The germline V gene has CDR1 SEHNR and CDR2 FQNEAQ (reference sequence). Trimming removed 5 bases from V and 0 bases from J, with 10 bases in between. The CDR3 extends over 14 amino acids. The CDR3 bases are TGTGCCAGCAGCACCCCACAGGTGAACACTGAAGCTTTCTTT. It specifies CASSTPQVNTEAFF. Complete variable domain (other parts from reference TRBV7-9 and TRBJ1-1): DTGVSQNPRHKITKRGQNVTFRCDPISEHNRLYWYRQTLGQGPEFLTYFQNEAQLEKSRLLSDRFSAERPKGSFSTLEIQRTEQGDSAMYLCASSTPQVNTEAFFGQGTRLTVV.

V is TRBV27 and J is TRBJ2-3; 16 bases fit TRBD2. From germline, CDR1 is MNHEY and CDR2 SMNVEV (reference sequence). V dropped 1 base and J dropped 3; count of bases not matched to a gene: 10. The CDR3 spans 20 residues. The CDR3 here is CASSLLGLAGGSAGTDTQYF. CDR3 DNA: TGTGCCAGCAGTTTATTGGGACTAGCGGGAGGGAGTGCGGGGACAGATACGCAGTATTTT.

This clonotype showed up just a few times. The V and J genes are TRBV7-9 and TRBJ2-3; D remains unclear. This CDR3 comprises 15 residues. CDR1 is SEHNR, CDR2 FQNEAQ, per germline (reference sequence). Trimming cost V 6 bases and J 2 bases, with 15 bases left between them. CDR3 protein: CASSTVRAATDTQYF. The CDR3 DNA reads TGTGCCAGCAGTACCGTACGGGCAGCCACAGATACGCAGTATTTT.

The chain recombines TRBV20-1 with TRBJ1-6; no clear D. Trimming removed 5 bases at V and 3 bases at J, with 14 bases between. This CDR3 region has 15 residues. Germline loops: CDR1 DFQATT, CDR2 SNEGSKA (reference sequence). The CDR3 DNA reads as TGCAGTGCTCACCTAGGGAGAATCTATAATTCACCCCTCCACTTT. Encoded protein: CSAHLGRIYNSPLHF.

The V and J genes are TRBV7-9 and TRBJ2-1, with 10 bases lining up with TRBD2. The CDR3 is made up of 15 amino acids. J was trimmed by 7 bases and V by 5 bases; bases with no gene match: 8. CDR1 and CDR2 from the germline V gene are SEHNR and FQNEAQ (reference sequence). The CDR3, as DNA: TGTGCCAGCAGCCAGAGCGGGGGGGCCGGTAATGAGCAGTTCTTC. Amino acid sequence: CASSQSGGAGNEQFF.

The CDR3 spells CAWSVGLASDTQYF. CDR3 in DNA: TGTGCCTGGAGTGTGGGACTAGCCTCAGATACGCAGTATTTT. The V call is TRBV30, the J call TRBJ2-3, with 9 bases matching TRBD2. This CDR3 spans 14 amino acids. After removal of 0 bases from V and 4 bases from J, the junction contained 2 bases not matched to a gene. Germline V gene data show CDR1 as GTSNPN and CDR2 as SVGIG (reference sequence).

With regard to this clonotype: This may stem from a read error, because a much larger clone lies one nucleotide away. This chain connects TRBV29-1 to TRBJ2-3; D unresolved. CDR1 and CDR2 (germline): SQVTM, ANQGSEA. V dropped 1 base and J dropped 4 bases, with 21 bases sitting between them. CDR3 length equals 17 residues. The CDR3 nucleotides are TGCAGCGTTGAAGGTTTGGGCGCTGGCGGCAAGGCAGATACGCAGTATTTT. This codes for CSVEGLGAGGKADTQYF.

This chain links TRBV6-6 with TRBJ2-3; 10 bases fit TRBD1. The CDR3 is 16 amino acids. Looked up from germline, CDR1 is MNHNY and CDR2 is SVGAGI (reference sequence). V lost 7 bases and J lost 2; bases outside the gene matches: 9. The CDR3, as DNA: TGTGCCAGCACCGATAAGACAGGGGGCGTCACAGATACGCAGTATTTT. Protein sequence: CASTDKTGGVTDTQYF.

This clonotype was counted a few times. The V call is TRBV4-1, the J call TRBJ2-1; 8 bases are shared with TRBD1. J gave up 5 bases and V 5 bases, and 5 bases lay outside the gene matches. Per germline, CDR1 MGHRA and CDR2 YSYEKL. The CDR3 consists of 14 residues. The CDR3 protein is CASSLQGEDNEQFF. The CDR3 nucleotides are TGCGCCAGCAGCTTACAGGGGGAAGACAATGAGCAGTTCTTC.

A few counts support this clonotype. This chain links TRBV4-1 with TRBJ1-2; the match to TRBD1 covers 7 bases. The J segment lost 4 bases and the V segment lost 6 bases, leaving 8 bases of the junction unmatched. Germline assignment: CDR1 MGHRA and CDR2 YSYEKL. CDR3 length: 14 amino acids. The CDR3 loop is CASSSGTAGYGYTF. CDR3 bases: TGCGCCAGCAGTTCCGGGACAGCGGGCTATGGCTACACCTTC.